This T cell receptor (beta chain) derives from a study of technical replicates of blood from several donors. CDR1 and CDR2 from the germline V gene are SNHLY and FYNNEI. V lost 6 bases to trimming and J lost 4 bases, with 9 bases between them. This CDR3 comprises 13 residues. Assay: immunoSEQ multiplex PCR; the TCRdb copy retains only in-frame clones and omits some. The repertoire consists of around 30,000 clones, with around 94% occurring once and the leading ten covering around 4.1%. The receptor was isolated from a human donor in good health. Some clones in this sample may be carry-over from other donors' samples. The sequenced sample was PBMCs. The chain couples TRBV2 to TRBJ2-2; maybe TRBD2 (5 bases). CDR3 DNA: TGTGCCAGCAGAACCGGGGTCACCGGGGAGCTGTTTTTT. Its translation: CASRTGVTGELFF.